This record covers a single T cell receptor (beta chain). No antigen is known for it. Amplification used 60 Vbeta primers and 13 Jbeta primers. Sequencing used immunoSEQ multiplex PCR; TCRdb keeps in-frame clones, though not all of them. The sample lists around 150,000 clones, about 72% occurring once. The data are from a study of cytomegalovirus exposure and HLA in healthy donors. The study's findings and limits: The analysis excluded some indistinguishable V segments, including TRBV6-2 and TRBV6-3. A later analysis linked a missense variant in DCLRE1C to the trimming of TCR beta V and J genes.

CDR1 SGHVS and CDR2 FQNEAQ come from the germline V gene. The CDR3 is 13 residues long. V was trimmed by 5 bases and J by 7 bases, leaving 14 bases between them. The receptor comes from a man in his fifties or sixties in good health and CMV-seropositive. The source material was PBMCs. V and J are TRBV7-8 and TRBJ1-2; no clear D. The CDR3 nucleotides read TGTGCCAGCAGCAATTTACGGGAGGGTGGCTACACCTTC. Its translation is CASSNLREGGYTF. The full variable domain, its missing parts supplied by reference TRBV7-8 and TRBJ1-2, is GAGVSQSPRYKVAKRGQDVALRCDPISGHVSLFWYQQALGQGPEFLTYFQNEAQLDKSGLPSDRFFAERPEGSVSTLKIQRTQQEDSAVYLCASSNLREGGYTFGSGTRLTVV.